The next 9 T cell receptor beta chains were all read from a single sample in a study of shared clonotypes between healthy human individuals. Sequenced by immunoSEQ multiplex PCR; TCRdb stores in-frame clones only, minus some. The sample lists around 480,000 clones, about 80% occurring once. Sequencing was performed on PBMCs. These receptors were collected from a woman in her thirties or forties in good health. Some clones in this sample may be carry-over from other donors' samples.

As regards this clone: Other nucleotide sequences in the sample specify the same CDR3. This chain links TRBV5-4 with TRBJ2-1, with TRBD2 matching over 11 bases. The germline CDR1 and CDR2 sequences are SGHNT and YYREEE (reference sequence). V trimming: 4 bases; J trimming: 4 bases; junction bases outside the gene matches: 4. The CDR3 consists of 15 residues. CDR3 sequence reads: CASSQTSGTYNEQFF. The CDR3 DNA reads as TGTGCCAGCAGCCAGACTAGCGGGACTTACAATGAGCAGTTCTTC.

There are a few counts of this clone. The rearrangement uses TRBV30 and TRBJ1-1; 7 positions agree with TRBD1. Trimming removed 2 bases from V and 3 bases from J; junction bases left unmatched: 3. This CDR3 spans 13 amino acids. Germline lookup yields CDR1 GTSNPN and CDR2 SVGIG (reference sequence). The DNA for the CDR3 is TGTGCCTGGAGTTCCACAGGGGACACTGAAGCTTTCTTT. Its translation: CAWSSTGDTEAFF.

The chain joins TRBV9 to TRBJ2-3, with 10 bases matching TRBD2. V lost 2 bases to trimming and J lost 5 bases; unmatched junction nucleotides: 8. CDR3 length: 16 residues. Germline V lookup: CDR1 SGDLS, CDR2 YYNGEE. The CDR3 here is CASSVVWSGRGDTQYF. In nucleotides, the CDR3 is TGTGCCAGCAGCGTTGTTTGGAGCGGGAGGGGAGATACGCAGTATTTT.

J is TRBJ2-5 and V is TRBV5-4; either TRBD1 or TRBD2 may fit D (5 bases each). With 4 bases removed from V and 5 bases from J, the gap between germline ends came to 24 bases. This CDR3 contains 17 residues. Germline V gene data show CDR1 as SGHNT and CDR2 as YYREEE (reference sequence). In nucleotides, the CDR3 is TGTGCCAGCAGCGCCAAAGGTCTAACCCGGGGCTGGGAGACCCAGTACTTC. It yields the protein CASSAKGLTRGWETQYF.

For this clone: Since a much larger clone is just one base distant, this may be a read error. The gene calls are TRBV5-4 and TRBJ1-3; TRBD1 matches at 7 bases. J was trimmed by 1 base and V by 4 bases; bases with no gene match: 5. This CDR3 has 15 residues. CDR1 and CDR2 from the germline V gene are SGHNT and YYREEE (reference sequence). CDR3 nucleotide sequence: TGTGCCAGCAGCGCCCAGACAGGGTCTGGAAACACCATATATTTT. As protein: CASSAQTGSGNTIYF. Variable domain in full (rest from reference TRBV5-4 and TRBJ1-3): ETGVTQSPTHLIKTRGQQVTLRCSSQSGHNTVSWYQQALGQGPQFIFQYYREEENGRGNFPPRFSGLQFPNYSSELNVNALELDDSALYLCASSAQTGSGNTIYFGEGSWLTVV.

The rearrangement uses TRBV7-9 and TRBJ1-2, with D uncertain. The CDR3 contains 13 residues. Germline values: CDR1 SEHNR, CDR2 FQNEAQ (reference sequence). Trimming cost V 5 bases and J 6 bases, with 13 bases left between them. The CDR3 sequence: CASSQEVPNGYTF. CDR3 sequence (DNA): TGTGCCAGCAGCCAGGAGGTTCCTAATGGCTACACCTTC.

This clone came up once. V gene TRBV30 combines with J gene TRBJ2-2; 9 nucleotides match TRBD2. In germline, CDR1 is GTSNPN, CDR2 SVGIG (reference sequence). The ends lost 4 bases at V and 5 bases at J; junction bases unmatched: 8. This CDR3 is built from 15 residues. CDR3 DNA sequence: TGTGCCTGGAAGGGGGGGCTAGCGGGAACCGGGGAGCTGTTTTTT. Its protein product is CAWKGGLAGTGELFF.

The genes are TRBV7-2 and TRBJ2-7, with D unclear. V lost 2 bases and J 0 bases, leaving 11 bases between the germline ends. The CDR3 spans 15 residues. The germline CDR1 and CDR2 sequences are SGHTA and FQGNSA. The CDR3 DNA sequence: TGTGCCAGCAGCTTAAGTGTGATTAGCTCCTACGAGCAGTACTTC. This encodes CASSLSVISSYEQYF.

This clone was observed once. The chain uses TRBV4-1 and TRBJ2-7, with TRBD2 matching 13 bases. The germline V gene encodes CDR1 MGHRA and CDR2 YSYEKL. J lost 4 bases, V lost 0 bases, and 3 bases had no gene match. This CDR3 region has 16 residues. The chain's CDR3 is CASSQERTSGRYEQYF. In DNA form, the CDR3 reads TGCGCCAGCAGCCAAGAGAGGACTAGCGGGAGATACGAGCAGTACTTC.